This T cell receptor (beta chain) was recovered during a study of cytomegalovirus exposure and HLA in healthy donors. Across the whole study: Early released data comprised approximately 85 million unique TCRs from HLA-typed donors.

Comment on this clone: The target antigen is unknown.

The study, taken as a whole, reports: Later work found that TCR association rates differed between HLA loci; DRB1 had the most and HLA-C the fewest.

Germline CDR1 MNHEY, CDR2 SVGAGI. Unmatched junction bases numbered 8, after V lost 3 bases and J lost 6 bases. CDR3 length: 15 amino acids. PCR was performed using 60 Vbeta and 13 Jbeta primers. Produced via immunoSEQ multiplex PCR; TCRdb's table is partial and in-frame only. Among 97,000 or so clones listed, over 80% were seen once. V usage is TRBV6-5 and J usage is TRBJ2-3; 8 bases map to TRBD2. Sequenced sample: PBMCs. The clonotype originates from a man aged 35 to 55 in good health and CMV-seronegative. The DNA of the CDR3 is TGTGCCAGCAGTTATAACTCGCGGGGGGTCGATACGCAGTATTTT. It codes for CASSYNSRGVDTQYF.